These 13 T cell receptor beta chains share one sample of origin, sequenced in a study of T cell responses to AZD1222 COVID-19 vaccine. The protocol was immunoSEQ multiplex PCR, while the TCRdb copy is restricted to in-frame clones and leaves out a portion. Of tens of thousands of clones listed, approximately 88% are singletons. The specimen was peripheral blood, collected on day 0 of AZD1222 vaccination. All receptors come from an adult in good health.

The chain uses TRBV19 and TRBJ2-1; D uncertain. Looked up from germline, CDR1 is LNHDA and CDR2 is SQIVND (reference sequence). CDR3 length equals 14 residues. Between the trimmed V and J ends, which lost 5 bases and 6 bases, there was a span of 14 bases. The CDR3 DNA is TGTGCCAGTAGTTCCGTTTTGCGTAGCAATGAGCAGTTCTTC. It encodes CASSSVLRSNEQFF. The whole variable domain, remainder taken from reference TRBV19 and TRBJ2-1, is DGGITQSPKYLFRKEGQNVTLSCEQNLNHDAMYWYRQDPGQGLRLIYYSQIVNDFQKGDIAEGYSVSREKKESFPLTVTSAQKNPTAFYLCASSSVLRSNEQFFGPGTRLTVL.

The CDR3, as DNA: TGTGCCAGTAGTATAGAGGCATGGCAGGACAATCAGCCCCAGCATTTT. Its translation is CASSIEAWQDNQPQHF. V is TRBV19 and J is TRBJ1-5, with D uncertain. Trimming removed 0 bases from V and 3 bases from J, with 12 bases in between. There are 16 residues in the CDR3. From germline, CDR1 is LNHDA and CDR2 SQIVND (reference sequence).

The rearrangement joins TRBV30 to TRBJ2-1; D is uncertain. Trimming shortened V by 0 bases and J by 2 bases, and 11 bases separated the two germline ends. CDR1 and CDR2 (germline): GTSNPN, SVGIG (reference sequence). The CDR3 consists of 15 residues. DNA for the CDR3: TGTGCCTGGAGTGTACCGGCTGGCGCCTACAATGAGCAGTTCTTC. Its translation: CAWSVPAGAYNEQFF.

CDR3 sequence reads: CASSLGHGENTEAFF. CDR3 in DNA: TGTGCCAGCAGCTTAGGCCATGGGGAAAACACTGAAGCTTTCTTT. V is TRBV11-2 and J is TRBJ1-1; D is undetermined. CDR1 is SGHAT and CDR2 is FQNNGV in the germline V gene. CDR3 length equals 15 residues. V dropped 1 base and J dropped 2 bases, with 11 bases sitting between them.

This chain connects TRBV16 to TRBJ2-1; the match to TRBD2 covers 9 bases. The CDR3 is made up of 16 amino acids. From germline, CDR1 is KGHSY and CDR2 FQNENV. V was pared by 0 bases and J by 4 bases, with 4 bases of the junction left unmatched. The CDR3 sequence: CASSQSLAGVYNEQFF. In nucleotides, the CDR3 is TGTGCCAGCAGCCAATCGTTAGCGGGAGTTTACAATGAGCAGTTCTTC. Variable domain in full (rest from reference TRBV16 and TRBJ2-1): GEEVAQTPKHLVRGEGQKAKLYCAPIKGHSYVFWYQQVLKNEFKFLISFQNENVFDETGMPKERFSAKCLPNSPCSLEIQATKLEDSAVYFCASSQSLAGVYNEQFFGPGTRLTVL.

The chain employs TRBV10-3 and TRBJ1-1, with D perhaps TRBD1 (5 bases). Germline CDR1 reads ENHRY; CDR2 reads SYGVKD. V was clipped by 2 bases and J by 4 bases, with 8 bases between them. This CDR3 region has 13 residues. The CDR3 loop reads CAISEAGGTEAFF. The CDR3 DNA reads TGTGCCATCAGTGAGGCGGGGGGCACTGAAGCTTTCTTT.

The V and J genes are TRBV19 and TRBJ2-3, with TRBD2 matching 11 bases. CDR1 and CDR2 from the germline V gene are LNHDA and SQIVND (reference sequence). V lost 7 bases and J lost 4; bases outside the gene matches: 4. The CDR3 is made up of 14 amino acids. CDR3 sequence (DNA): TGTGCCAGTAAGCCTAGCGGGAGGTCAGATACGCAGTATTTT. It codes for CASKPSGRSDTQYF. The full variable domain, with the rest looked up from reference TRBV19 and TRBJ2-3, is DGGITQSPKYLFRKEGQNVTLSCEQNLNHDAMYWYRQDPGQGLRLIYYSQIVNDFQKGDIAEGYSVSREKKESFPLTVTSAQKNPTAFYLCASKPSGRSDTQYFGPGTRLTVL.

The rearrangement joins TRBV19 to TRBJ1-6; perhaps TRBD1 as D (5 bases). Trimming cost V 2 bases and J 7 bases, with 6 bases left between them. Per germline, CDR1 LNHDA and CDR2 SQIVND (reference sequence). The CDR3 contains 13 residues. CDR3 DNA sequence: TGTGCCAGTAGTATACGACAGAATTCACCCCTCCACTTT. Protein sequence: CASSIRQNSPLHF.

This rearrangement joins TRBV6-5 to TRBJ1-6, with D possibly TRBD1 on 5 matching bases. Germline loops: CDR1 MNHEY, CDR2 SVGAGI. V lost 7 bases to trimming and J lost 7 bases, with 14 bases between them. The CDR3 has 14 residues. CDR3 region: CASNVAGQNSPLHF. The CDR3 region has the DNA TGTGCCAGCAACGTTGCAGGGCAAAATTCACCCCTCCACTTT.

This chain links TRBV19 with TRBJ2-2; TRBD1 aligns across 8 bases. The V segment lost 7 bases and the J segment 0 bases; nucleotides outside the gene matches: 10. CDR1 is LNHDA and CDR2 is SQIVND in the germline V gene (reference sequence). The length of the CDR3 is 17 residues. The DNA for the CDR3 is TGTGCCAGTAATGACAGGGGCCATTATTCGAACACCGGGGAGCTGTTTTTT. Protein sequence: CASNDRGHYSNTGELFF.

The chain combines TRBV28 with TRBJ2-7; 12 nucleotides line up with TRBD2. Unmatched junction bases numbered 18, after V lost 6 bases and J lost 6 bases. The CDR3 has 18 amino acids. CDR1 and CDR2 (germline): MDHEN, SYDVKM. The CDR3 DNA reads TGTGCCAGCAGCCTACTAGCGGGAGGCCCGTCTCCTAGAGGCGAGCAGTACTTC. It encodes CASSLLAGGPSPRGEQYF.

The chain is built from TRBV10-3 and TRBJ2-6; a weak D match, TRBD2 (7 bases). The CDR3 has 18 amino acids. The germline V gene encodes CDR1 ENHRY and CDR2 SYGVKD. Trimming shortened V by 6 bases and J by 0 bases, and 18 bases separated the two germline ends. CDR3 protein: CAISDFAGGPSGANVLTF. In DNA, the CDR3 is TGTGCCATCAGCGATTTCGCCGGGGGGCCCTCTGGGGCCAACGTCCTGACTTTC.

V and J are TRBV12-3 or TRBV12-4 and TRBJ2-7; D tentatively reads TRBD1 or TRBD2 (6 bases each). V was shortened by 5 bases and J by 6 bases, with 8 bases between the two germline ends. The length of the CDR3 is 11 residues. CDR3 loop: CASSRGVEQYF. The CDR3, as DNA: TGTGCCAGCAGTAGGGGGGTCGAGCAGTACTTC.